These 26 T cell receptor beta chains were sequenced from one sample in a study of OX40 agonist ivuxolimab in advanced cancers. Clones were read by immunoSEQ multiplex PCR, and TCRdb kept only the in-frame ones, dropping some. The table shows 70,000 to 100,000 clones, with roughly 84% occurring only once. Sequencing was performed on CD4+ or CD8+ T cells sorted from blood, taken in a trial of the OX40 agonist ivuxolimab. The receptor source for this set is an adult with an advanced solid tumor such as melanoma, head and neck, liver or kidney cancer.

V usage is TRBV6-6 and J usage is TRBJ2-7; D may correspond to TRBD1 or TRBD2 (6 bases each). Germline V gene sequence: CDR1 MNHNY, CDR2 SVGAGI (reference sequence). With 5 bases removed from V and 2 bases from J, the gap between germline ends came to 19 bases. The CDR3 runs to 16 residues. The CDR3 region has the DNA TGTGCCAGCAGTCGCCTAGGGGGGCCCCCGACCTACGAGCAGTACTTC. Translating gives CASSRLGGPPTYEQYF.

The chain carries TRBV18 and TRBJ1-6; D call uncertain. V dropped 1 base and J dropped 7 bases, with 11 bases sitting between them. This CDR3 is built from 15 residues. The germline CDR1 and CDR2 sequences are KGHSH and LQKENI. In nucleotides, the CDR3 is TGTGCCAGCTCACCACTGATGGCGGGAAATTCACCCCTCCACTTT. This gives the protein CASSPLMAGNSPLHF.

V gene TRBV30 combines with J gene TRBJ1-2; 9 bases are shared with TRBD1. The V and J ends lost 2 bases and 3 bases, in that order; junction bases with no gene match: 10. CDR1 and CDR2 from the germline V gene are GTSNPN and SVGIG (reference sequence). The CDR3 consists of 16 residues. CDR3 bases: TGTGCCTGGAGTTTAATACCGGGACAGGGTTACTATGGCTACACCTTC. This gives the protein CAWSLIPGQGYYGYTF.

The CDR3 DNA sequence: TGTGCCAGCAGTCCTTCCTCCGGACAGGGGCTGTTTTTT. Translating it yields CASSPSSGQGLFF. The rearrangement joins TRBV28 to TRBJ2-2; 8 nucleotides match TRBD1. In germline, CDR1 is MDHEN, CDR2 SYDVKM. The CDR3 covers 13 residues. Trimming at V came to 5 bases and at J to 13 bases, leaving 9 bases not matched to a gene. Full variable domain (rest looked up from reference TRBV28 and TRBJ2-2): DVKVTQSSRYLVKRTGEKVFLECVQDMDHENMFWYRQDPGLGLRLIYFSYDVKMKEKGDIPEGYSVSREKKERFSLILESASTNQTSMYLCASSPSSGQGLFFGEGSRLTVL.

The CDR3 DNA is TGTGCCAGCACCGTGACTAGCGGGGGGGCCAATGAGCAGTTCTTC. This sequence encodes CASTVTSGGANEQFF. The chain is built from TRBV2 and TRBJ2-1, with 14 bases that match TRBD2. Germline CDR1 reads SNHLY; CDR2 reads FYNNEI. The CDR3 covers 15 residues. Losses at the gene ends were 7 bases for V and 6 bases for J; bases not matched to a gene: 5.

The V and J genes are TRBV10-3 and TRBJ1-6; D perhaps matches TRBD1 (5 bases). The germline V gene encodes CDR1 ENHRY and CDR2 SYGVKD. V lost 6 bases and J lost 6, with 15 bases in between. The CDR3 runs to 15 residues. The CDR3 bases are TGTGCCATCAGCGAGAACGTAAGGGGTAATTCACCCCTCCACTTT. It codes for CAISENVRGNSPLHF.

The V gene is TRBV4-3, the J gene TRBJ1-1, with a weak D call TRBD1 (5 bases). Trimming removed 0 bases at V and 9 bases at J, with 17 bases between. The germline V gene has CDR1 LGHNA and CDR2 YSLEER. CDR3 size: 15 residues. CDR3 coding DNA: TGCGCCAGCAGCCAAGAACACGGGGCAGGTGTGCAAGCTTTCTTT. Translated: CASSQEHGAGVQAFF.

CDR3 sequence: CSVVSGISGNTIYF. For the CDR3, the DNA is TGCAGCGTTGTATCAGGGATCTCTGGAAACACCATATATTTT. The chain combines TRBV29-1 with TRBJ1-3; D might be TRBD1 (5 bases). Germline V gene data show CDR1 as SQVTM and CDR2 as ANQGSEA. Trimming cost V 4 bases and J 0 bases, with 10 bases left between them. The CDR3 consists of 14 residues.

V is TRBV19 and J is TRBJ2-2; 9 positions match TRBD1. The CDR3 has 15 residues. With 7 bases clipped from V and 6 bases from J, the junction kept 9 bases outside the gene matches. CDR1 and CDR2 (germline): LNHDA, SQIVND (reference sequence). CDR3 nucleotide sequence: TGTGCCAGTACCCCAGGGACAGGGTTTTCCGGGGAGCTGTTTTTT. This translates into CASTPGTGFSGELFF.

This clone was observed once. The genes are TRBV7-9 and TRBJ2-5, with D perhaps TRBD1 or TRBD2 (7 bases each). CDR1 is SEHNR and CDR2 is FQNEAQ in the germline V gene (reference sequence). V lost 4 bases, J lost 3 bases, and 12 bases lay in between. The length of the CDR3 is 14 residues. CDR3 nucleotide sequence: TGTGCCAGCAGCTCCCAGGGGGGGGAAGAGACCCAGTACTTC. It is translated as CASSSQGGEETQYF.

This chain uses TRBV7-2 with TRBJ1-2, with TRBD1 matching 10 bases. Germline lookup yields CDR1 SGHTA and CDR2 FQGNSA. This CDR3 region has 14 residues. Trimming cost V 5 bases and J 8 bases; bases outside gene matches: 8. In nucleotides, the CDR3 is TGTGCCAGCAGCACGACAGGGGGCGCGGAAGGCTACACCTTC. The encoded protein is CASSTTGGAEGYTF.

The chain uses TRBV7-9 and TRBJ1-6; no definite D call. Germline CDR1 is SEHNR and CDR2 is FQNEAQ (reference sequence). The CDR3 is 13 residues long. Trimming removed 3 bases at V and 6 bases at J, with 6 bases between. The CDR3 DNA is TGTGCCAGCAGCTTGGCAGCTAATTCACCCCTCCACTTT. Translation gives CASSLAANSPLHF.

The rearrangement uses TRBV5-4 and TRBJ2-7, with a weak D call TRBD1 (6 bases). Trimming took off 3 bases at V and 5 bases at J, with 21 bases between the two ends. The germline V gene has CDR1 SGHNT and CDR2 YYREEE (reference sequence). The CDR3 sequence is 16 residues long. The CDR3 DNA follows: TGTGCCAGCAGCTCGGGTGAGCACAGGGTTCAGAACGAGCAGTACGTC. Its translation is CASSSGEHRVQNEQYV.

J is TRBJ1-6 and V is TRBV7-2; D gene uncertain. The V gene's germline CDR1 is SGHTA and CDR2 FQGNSA. The V gene lost 2 bases and the J gene lost 7 bases, with 9 bases spanning the gap. CDR3 length: 14 residues. The CDR3, as DNA: TGTGCCAGCAGCTTAAACCAGCTCAATTCACCCCTCCACTTT. The encoded protein is CASSLNQLNSPLHF.

A single count supports this clone. This sequence joins TRBV21-1 and TRBJ2-1; TRBD1 was called by the table and not checked on the DNA. TRBV21-1 is assigned pseudogene status. The CDR3 contains 15 residues. As DNA, the CDR3 is TGTGCCAGCCGCCCTCGGGGACAGGGACACAATGAGCAGTTCTTC. It codes for CASRPRGQGHNEQFF.

The chain carries TRBV2 and TRBJ2-7; D is unresolved. The CDR3 runs to 14 residues. V was clipped by 1 base and J by 7 bases, with 14 bases between them. CDR1 is SNHLY, CDR2 FYNNEI, per germline. Here the CDR3 DNA reads TGTGCCAGCAGTGAAGAAGTCTCGACGCGGGAGCAGTACTTC. It translates to CASSEEVSTREQYF.

The V gene is TRBV11-2, the J gene TRBJ1-3; possibly TRBD1 for D (6 bases). Germline assignment: CDR1 SGHAT and CDR2 FQNNGV. V dropped 3 bases and J dropped 2 bases, with 11 bases sitting between them. The CDR3 is 15 amino acids. Here the CDR3 reads CASSLMKGAGNTIYF. In DNA, the CDR3 is TGTGCCAGCAGCTTGATGAAGGGGGCTGGAAACACCATATATTTT.

V gene TRBV18 combines with J gene TRBJ2-5; D is undetermined. Germline V gene sequence: CDR1 KGHSH, CDR2 LQKENI. The germline V and J ends were trimmed by 3 bases and 5 bases, with 10 bases remaining between them. CDR3 size: 13 residues. The DNA for the CDR3 is TGTGCCAGCTCACCGATCCAGTGGGAGACCCAGTACTTC. Residues: CASSPIQWETQYF. The whole variable domain, filled in from reference TRBV18 and TRBJ2-5, reads NAGVMQNPRHLVRRRGQEARLRCSPMKGHSHVYWYRQLPEEGLKFMVYLQKENIIDESGMPKERFSAEFPKEGPSILRIQQVVRGDSAAYFCASSPIQWETQYFGPGTRLLVL.

The V call is TRBV7-9, the J call TRBJ2-7, with a tentative D call TRBD2 (6 bases). This CDR3 has 14 amino acids. V lost 5 bases to trimming and J lost 0 bases, with 11 bases between them. The germline V gene has CDR1 SEHNR and CDR2 FQNEAQ (reference sequence). DNA for the CDR3: TGTGCCAGCAGCGCCCGGGGGAGCTCCTACGAGCAGTACGTC. Encoded protein: CASSARGSSYEQYV.

The J gene is TRBJ1-1, the V gene TRBV20-1, with D perhaps TRBD1 (5 bases). The CDR3 length is 11 residues. V was clipped by 4 bases and J by 11 bases, with 14 bases between them. The germline CDR1 and CDR2 sequences are DFQATT and SNEGSKA (reference sequence). The DNA of the CDR3 is TGCAGTGCTACTGGGGACCCCTATGCTTTCTTT. Translating gives CSATGDPYAFF.

The genes are TRBV29-1 and TRBJ1-1; 9 bases fit TRBD1. Germline assignment: CDR1 SQVTM and CDR2 ANQGSEA. The CDR3 extends over 14 amino acids. Trimming removed 8 bases from V and 4 bases from J; junction bases left unmatched: 11. The chain's CDR3 is CSIIPGQGSTEAFF. CDR3 nucleotides: TGCAGCATAATCCCGGGACAGGGAAGCACTGAAGCTTTCTTT.

The V and J genes are TRBV5-1 and TRBJ2-7; 13 nucleotides align to TRBD2. With 2 bases clipped from V and 0 bases from J, the junction kept 5 bases outside the gene matches. Germline V lookup: CDR1 SGHRS, CDR2 YFSETQ. There are 17 residues in the CDR3. The CDR3 DNA is TGCGCCAGCAGCTTCACTAGCGGGGGGGTTGCCTCCTACGAGCAGTACTTC. Protein: CASSFTSGGVASYEQYF.

The CDR3, as DNA: TGCACCAGCAGCCTGTGGGGGAGCTCCTACGAGCAGTACGTC. Its protein product is CTSSLWGSSYEQYV. V gene TRBV1 combines with J gene TRBJ2-7. TRBV1 constitutes a pseudogene. The CDR3 is 14 residues long.

The rearrangement uses TRBV5-1 and TRBJ2-5; no clear D gene. V was cut by 0 bases and J by 5 bases, with 14 bases left in between. The CDR3 consists of 15 residues. Germline V lookup: CDR1 SGHRS, CDR2 YFSETQ. CDR3 sequence: CASSLGGYKTETQYF. The DNA for the CDR3 is TGCGCCAGCAGCTTGGGCGGTTATAAAACGGAGACCCAGTACTTC.

The V call is TRBV11-2, the J call TRBJ2-3; 9 bases match TRBD2. V lost 4 bases and J lost 2; bases outside the gene matches: 7. The CDR3 contains 16 residues. Germline V gives CDR1 SGHAT, CDR2 FQNNGV. CDR3: CASSSSGGGVTDTQYF. CDR3 DNA sequence: TGTGCCAGCAGCTCGTCCGGCGGGGGGGTCACAGATACGCAGTATTTT.

The CDR3 protein is CASSLNGGGTDTQYF. In nucleotides, the CDR3 is TGTGCCAGCAGTTTAAACGGAGGGGGCACAGATACGCAGTATTTT. The genes are TRBV28 and TRBJ2-3, with D maybe TRBD2 (6 bases). CDR1 and CDR2 from the germline V gene are MDHEN and SYDVKM. V was shortened by 2 bases and J by 1 base, with 10 bases between the two germline ends. This CDR3 comprises 15 residues.